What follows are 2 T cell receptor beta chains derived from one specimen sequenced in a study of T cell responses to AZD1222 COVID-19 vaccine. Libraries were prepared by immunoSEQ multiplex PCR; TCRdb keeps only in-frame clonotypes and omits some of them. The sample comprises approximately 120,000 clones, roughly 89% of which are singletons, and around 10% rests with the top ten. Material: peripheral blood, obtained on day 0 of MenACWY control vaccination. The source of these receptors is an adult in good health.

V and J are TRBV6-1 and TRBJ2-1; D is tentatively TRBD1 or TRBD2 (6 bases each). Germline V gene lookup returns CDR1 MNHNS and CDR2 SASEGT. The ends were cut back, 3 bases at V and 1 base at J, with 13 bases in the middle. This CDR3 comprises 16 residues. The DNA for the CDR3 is TGTGCCAGCAGTGACAGGGGTGGGGGGTCCTACAATGAGCAGTTCTTC. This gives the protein CASSDRGGGSYNEQFF.

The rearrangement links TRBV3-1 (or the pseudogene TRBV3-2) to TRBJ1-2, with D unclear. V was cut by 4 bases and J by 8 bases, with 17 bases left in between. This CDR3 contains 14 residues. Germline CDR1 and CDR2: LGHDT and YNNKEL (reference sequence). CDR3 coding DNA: TGTGCCAGCAGCCCATGGGATATTGAAGGGGGCTACACCTTC. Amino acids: CASSPWDIEGGYTF.